These 13 T cell receptor beta chains originate from one sample sequenced in a study of blood T cell repertoires in COVID-19. Sequencing used immunoSEQ multiplex PCR; TCRdb keeps in-frame clones, though not all of them. The repertoire holds around 57,000 clones, with 65% to 85% as singletons. Sequences were obtained from peripheral blood. The receptors come from a woman aged 70-85 years with acute or convalescent COVID-19.

The CDR3 DNA reads as TGTGCCAGCAGTCTCAGGGATGCAACTAATGAAAAACTGTTTTTT. It is translated as CASSLRDATNEKLFF. V gene TRBV28 combines with J gene TRBJ1-4, with D maybe TRBD1 (5 bases). The CDR3 runs 15 residues. CDR1 is MDHEN and CDR2 is SYDVKM in the germline V gene. Trimming stripped 5 bases from V and 0 bases from J, with 10 bases between.

This clone was picked up one time. The chain employs TRBV6-5 and TRBJ2-5, with no clear D. Germline V lookup: CDR1 MNHEY, CDR2 SVGAGI. V was clipped by 6 bases and J by 5 bases, with 7 bases between them. The CDR3 length is 11 residues. For the CDR3, the DNA is TGTGCCAGCAGCCTTGCGGAGACCCAGTACTTC. Translation: CASSLAETQYF.

The chain uses TRBV6-5 and TRBJ1-1; D not resolved. Germline CDR1 is MNHEY and CDR2 is SVGAGI. Trimming cost V 6 bases and J 1 base, with 9 bases left between them. This CDR3 comprises 13 residues. The CDR3: CASRGDSNTEAFF. The CDR3, as DNA: TGTGCCAGCAGGGGTGACTCGAACACTGAAGCTTTCTTT.

The chain has TRBV6-5 and TRBJ1-2; tentative D call: TRBD1 (5 bases). Germline CDR1 MNHEY, CDR2 SVGAGI. This CDR3 comprises 14 residues. Trimming stripped 3 bases from V and 2 bases from J, with 10 bases between. DNA of the CDR3: TGTGCCAGCAGTTATAACGGGGGGAACTATGGCTACACCTTC. It translates to CASSYNGGNYGYTF.

The gene calls are TRBV30 and TRBJ2-4, with 7 bases fitting TRBD2. This CDR3 is built from 16 residues. V shed 2 bases, J shed 2 bases, and the junction held 9 bases outside the gene matches. CDR1 GTSNPN and CDR2 SVGIG come from the germline V gene (reference sequence). The CDR3 DNA reads TGTGCCTGGAGTTACCCGCGGGGGAAGTCCAAAAACATTCAGTACTTC. This sequence encodes CAWSYPRGKSKNIQYF.

The rearrangement joins TRBV7-2 to TRBJ1-1; D perhaps matches TRBD1 (5 bases). CDR1 and CDR2 (germline): SGHTA, FQGNSA. This CDR3 comprises 14 residues. The V gene lost 5 bases and the J gene lost 0 bases, with 10 bases spanning the gap. CDR3 coding DNA: TGTGCCAGCAGCCCCGACAGCTTGAACACTGAAGCTTTCTTT. Translating it yields CASSPDSLNTEAFF. Supplemented by reference TRBV7-2 and TRBJ1-1, the full variable domain reads GAGVSQSPSNKVTEKGKDVELRCDPISGHTALYWYRQSLGQGLEFLIYFQGNSAPDKSGLPSDRFSAERTGGSVSTLTIQRTQQEDSAVYLCASSPDSLNTEAFFGQGTRLTVV.

This clone has just one count. The rearrangement links TRBV27 to TRBJ1-2; 7 bases fit TRBD1. The CDR3 is made up of 14 amino acids. J gave up 4 bases and V 3 bases, and 5 bases lay outside the gene matches. Germline V gene data show CDR1 as MNHEY and CDR2 as SMNVEV (reference sequence). The CDR3 spells CASSFRGRSYGYTF. The DNA of the CDR3 is TGTGCCAGCAGTTTTAGGGGGCGCAGCTATGGCTACACCTTC.

The chain couples TRBV10-3 to TRBJ2-2; TRBD2 aligns across 9 bases. Germline CDR1 and CDR2: ENHRY and SYGVKD. The CDR3 has 15 residues. The V and J ends lost 4 bases and 3 bases, in that order; junction bases with no gene match: 3. CDR3 sequence reads: CAISVTSGYTGELFF. The CDR3 coding sequence is TGTGCCATCAGTGTAACTAGCGGGTACACCGGGGAGCTGTTTTTT.

This clone was observed once. Mismatch with germline at one junction end may stem from a read error. V is TRBV3-1 (or the pseudogene TRBV3-2) and J is TRBJ2-2, with D perhaps given as TRBD1 or TRBD2 (6 bases each). From germline, CDR1 is LGHDT and CDR2 YNNKEL (reference sequence). There are 14 residues in the CDR3. CDR3 DNA: TGTGCCAGCAGGCAAGAGGGGGGTACCGGGGAGCTGTTTTTT. Translated, it gives CASRQEGGTGELFF.

The chain couples TRBV15 to TRBJ2-1; 9 bases are shared with TRBD2. The V segment lost 0 bases and the J segment 6 bases; nucleotides outside the gene matches: 6. Germline V gene data show CDR1 as LNHNV and CDR2 as YYDKDF (reference sequence). This CDR3 is built from 16 residues. The CDR3 coding sequence is TGTGCCACCAGCAGAGATCAATCGCGGGGGGGCAATGAGCAGTTCTTC. Protein: CATSRDQSRGGNEQFF. The complete variable domain, with remaining parts taken from reference TRBV15 and TRBJ2-1, reads DAMVIQNPRYQVTQFGKPVTLSCSQTLNHNVMYWYQQKSSQAPKLLFHYYDKDFNNEADTPDNFQSRRPNTSFCFLDIRSPGLGDTAMYLCATSRDQSRGGNEQFFGPGTRLTVL.

The genes are TRBV7-2 and TRBJ1-2; the match to TRBD1 covers 7 bases. CDR3 length equals 14 residues. Germline V gene sequence: CDR1 SGHTA, CDR2 FQGNSA. V lost 5 bases, J lost 4 bases, and 7 bases stayed unmatched. CDR3 loop: CASSPRTGTYGYTF. Written as DNA, the CDR3 is TGTGCCAGCAGCCCAAGGACAGGTACCTATGGCTACACCTTC.

V usage is TRBV7-8 and J usage is TRBJ1-6; D gene uncertain. Germline V gene lookup returns CDR1 SGHVS and CDR2 FQNEAQ. V was shortened by 5 bases and J by 1 base, with 15 bases between the two germline ends. The length of the CDR3 is 17 residues. In nucleotides, the CDR3 is TGTGCCAGCAGCAAACACCTCGGGGTTTCCTATAATTCACCCCTCCACTTT. Translating gives CASSKHLGVSYNSPLHF.

This clone came up once. The chain uses TRBV15 and TRBJ2-5; maybe TRBD2 (6 bases). Germline values: CDR1 LNHNV, CDR2 YYDKDF (reference sequence). Trimming pared 1 base from V and 1 base from J, leaving 13 bases between. The CDR3 has 16 amino acids. The CDR3 is CATSRALGGGQETQYF. CDR3 nucleotide sequence: TGTGCCACCAGCAGAGCCCTGGGAGGAGGCCAAGAGACCCAGTACTTC. Full variable domain (rest looked up from reference TRBV15 and TRBJ2-5): DAMVIQNPRYQVTQFGKPVTLSCSQTLNHNVMYWYQQKSSQAPKLLFHYYDKDFNNEADTPDNFQSRRPNTSFCFLDIRSPGLGDTAMYLCATSRALGGGQETQYFGPGTRLLVL.